This T cell receptor beta chain came from a study of early T cells in non-severe SARS-CoV-2 infection. As for the study in general: It was bulk RNA from unsorted whole blood that was sequenced, and the chains were unpaired.

This clonotype was counted many times. The germline V and J ends were trimmed by 6 bases and 2 bases, with 17 bases remaining between them. CDR3 length equals 17 residues. Germline V gene data show CDR1 as MNHEY and CDR2 as SVGAGI. Each CDR3 protein gets one entry after TCRdb re-called the 5' RACE reads with MiXCR. The sample holds nearly 30,000 distinct CDR3 sequences, about 6.1% seen once. V usage is TRBV6-5 and J usage is TRBJ2-6, with a tentative D call TRBD1 (6 bases). The sequence was collected from an adult who was a healthcare worker with PCR-confirmed SARS-CoV-2 infection or an uninfected control (not recorded which). The sample taken for sequencing was whole blood. The CDR3 spells CASSQQGPNAGANVLTF. Here the CDR3 DNA reads TGTGCCAGCAGCCAACAGGGCCCTAATGCTGGGGCCAACGTCCTGACTTTC.